One sample yielded the 14 T cell receptor beta chains listed below, sequenced in a study of blood T cell repertoires in COVID-19. Only in-frame clones appear in the TCRdb table, and some are missing; sequencing was by immunoSEQ multiplex PCR. The table lists about 240,000 clones, approximately 80% of them singletons, with more than 1.5% in the top ten. Sequences were obtained from peripheral blood. Receptors originate from a man aged 30 to 39 who had recovered from COVID-19.

The V gene is TRBV10-3, the J gene TRBJ1-2; D remains ambiguous. Germline V lookup: CDR1 ENHRY, CDR2 SYGVKD. V was cut by 0 bases and J by 1 base, with 18 bases left in between. This CDR3 region has 18 residues. The CDR3 region is CAISESVFIEEVNYGYTF. The CDR3 nucleotides read TGTGCCATCAGTGAGTCCGTGTTTATCGAGGAGGTTAACTATGGCTACACCTTC.

This clone was seen a few times. The chain recombines TRBV6-6 with TRBJ2-1; D is undetermined. V gave up 6 bases and J gave up 7 bases, with 13 bases separating them. CDR3 size: 13 residues. CDR1 is MNHNY, CDR2 SVGAGI, per germline (reference sequence). The CDR3 sequence: CASRVFGVNEQFF. The CDR3 nucleotides are TGTGCCAGCAGGGTTTTTGGAGTAAATGAGCAGTTCTTC.

This clone was observed once. V usage is TRBV19 and J usage is TRBJ1-1; D might be TRBD1 (5 bases). V gave up 3 bases and J gave up 0 bases, with 11 bases separating them. Germline values: CDR1 LNHDA, CDR2 SQIVND (reference sequence). This CDR3 is 15 amino acids long. The DNA of the CDR3 is TGTGCCAGTAGTATCCGACAGACAATGAACACTGAAGCTTTCTTT. Translated, it gives CASSIRQTMNTEAFF.

V usage is TRBV7-8 and J usage is TRBJ2-7; 12 nucleotides match TRBD1. The germline gives CDR1 SGHVS, CDR2 FQNEAQ. CDR3 length: 15 amino acids. V trimming: 7 bases; J trimming: 4 bases; junction bases outside the gene matches: 8. The CDR3 region is CASTGQGQGAYEQYF. DNA of the CDR3: TGTGCCAGCACCGGTCAGGGACAGGGGGCTTACGAGCAGTACTTC.

CDR3 bases: TGTGCCAGCAGATGGGGGGACAGGAATTCACCCCTCCACTTT. It codes for CASRWGDRNSPLHF. The gene calls are TRBV11-2 and TRBJ1-6, with 8 bases aligning to TRBD1. Germline CDR1 reads SGHAT; CDR2 reads FQNNGV. This CDR3 is 14 amino acids long. The J segment lost 7 bases and the V segment lost 6 bases, leaving 5 bases of the junction unmatched.

This chain connects TRBV29-1 to TRBJ2-3; possibly TRBD2 for D (6 bases). Per the germline V gene, CDR1 is SQVTM and CDR2 is ANQGSEA. The CDR3 runs 12 residues. The V and J ends lost 3 bases and 4 bases respectively, with 8 bases between them. This CDR3 is CSVEEGADTQYF. The DNA of the CDR3 is TGCAGCGTTGAGGAGGGCGCAGATACGCAGTATTTT.

This clone was seen only once. The V gene is TRBV11-2, the J gene TRBJ2-6; TRBD1 might be the D (5 bases). The CDR3 extends over 17 amino acids. Trimming removed 3 bases at V and 0 bases at J, with 12 bases between. In germline, CDR1 is SGHAT, CDR2 FQNNGV. The CDR3, as DNA: TGTGCCAGCAGCTTTTGGGGCCTAAGCTCTGGGGCCAACGTCCTGACTTTC. Amino acids: CASSFWGLSSGANVLTF.

The CDR3 spells CATSRDRGQTDTQYF. Here the CDR3 DNA reads TGTGCCACCAGCAGAGATAGGGGGCAGACAGATACGCAGTATTTT. The chain is built from TRBV15 and TRBJ2-3, with 7 nucleotides matching TRBD1. Germline trimming cut 0 bases from V and 3 bases from J; bases unmatched to any gene: 3. This CDR3 comprises 15 residues. Germline V gene data show CDR1 as LNHNV and CDR2 as YYDKDF (reference sequence). The full variable domain, with the rest looked up from reference TRBV15 and TRBJ2-3, is DAMVIQNPRYQVTQFGKPVTLSCSQTLNHNVMYWYQQKSSQAPKLLFHYYDKDFNNEADTPDNFQSRRPNTSFCFLDIRSPGLGDTAMYLCATSRDRGQTDTQYFGPGTRLTVL.

V and J are TRBV29-1 and TRBJ1-2; 7 bases map to TRBD1. Looked up from germline, CDR1 is SQVTM and CDR2 is ANQGSEA. This CDR3 spans 13 amino acids. J lost 6 bases, V lost 4 bases, and 8 bases had no gene match. The CDR3 nucleotides are TGCAGCGTTGTAGGGGGCCGCCCCGATGGCTACACCTTC. The encoded protein is CSVVGGRPDGYTF. The whole variable domain, remainder taken from reference TRBV29-1 and TRBJ1-2, is SAVISQKPSRDICQRGTSLTIQCQVDSQVTMMFWYRQQPGQSLTLIATANQGSEATYESGFVIDKFPISRPNLTFSTLTVSNMSPEDSSIYLCSVVGGRPDGYTFGSGTRLTVV.

V usage is TRBV7-3 and J usage is TRBJ2-3; 9 nucleotides match TRBD1. This CDR3 has 15 amino acids. With 2 bases clipped from V and 3 bases from J, the junction kept 3 bases outside the gene matches. Germline V CDR1 and CDR2: SGHTA, FQGTGA. The CDR3 nucleotides are TGTGCCAGCAGCTTATGGGGACAGGGAACAGATACGCAGTATTTT. Residues: CASSLWGQGTDTQYF.

This clone was counted once. The CDR3 spells CASSGGTGIQYF. CDR3 bases: TGTGCCAGCAGCGGAGGGACCGGGATCCAGTACTTC. This chain joins TRBV11-3 and TRBJ2-5; a possible D gene is TRBD2 (6 bases). The CDR3 runs 12 residues. V gave up 5 bases and J gave up 10 bases, with 14 bases separating them. Germline V gene lookup returns CDR1 SGHNT and CDR2 YENEEA.

In nucleotides, the CDR3 is TGTGCCAGCAGCCGATTCCGGGACACTGAAGCTTTCTTT. Encoded protein: CASSRFRDTEAFF. V is TRBV3-1 (or the pseudogene TRBV3-2) and J is TRBJ1-1; D remains unclear. Trimming pared 4 bases from V and 3 bases from J, leaving 9 bases between. The CDR3 length is 13 residues. CDR1 is LGHDT and CDR2 is YNNKEL in the germline V gene (reference sequence).

This clone was seen more than once but under ten times. The chain employs TRBV5-4 and TRBJ2-5, with a possible D match to TRBD2 (7 bases). The CDR3 has 14 residues. From germline, CDR1 is SGHNT and CDR2 YYREEE (reference sequence). Trimming took 4 bases from V and 6 from J, leaving 16 bases between them. CDR3 region: CASSPPGGDQTQYF. CDR3 in DNA: TGTGCCAGCAGCCCGCCGGGGGGCGATCAGACCCAGTACTTC. The full variable domain, in which reference TRBV5-4 and TRBJ2-5 provide the parts outside the CDR3, is ETGVTQSPTHLIKTRGQQVTLRCSSQSGHNTVSWYQQALGQGPQFIFQYYREEENGRGNFPPRFSGLQFPNYSSELNVNALELDDSALYLCASSPPGGDQTQYFGPGTRLLVL.

The rearrangement uses TRBV10-3 and TRBJ2-2; D is perhaps TRBD1 (5 bases). Trimming removed 8 bases at V and 0 bases at J, with 7 bases between. Looked up from germline, CDR1 is ENHRY and CDR2 is SYGVKD. This CDR3 spans 13 amino acids. In DNA form, the CDR3 reads TGTGCCATCGCGACAGCGAACACCGGGGAGCTGTTTTTT. Amino acids: CAIATANTGELFF.